The 28 T cell receptor beta chains below all came from one sample that was sequenced in a study of shared clonotypes between healthy human individuals. Produced via immunoSEQ multiplex PCR; TCRdb's table is partial and in-frame only. This sample has around 510,000 clones; 90% to 97% occur once, and the top ten carry around 0.067%. Sequenced sample: naive CD4+ T cells sorted from blood. Subset defined: CD45RA+ positively selected. The receptors stem from a woman in her twenties or thirties in good health.

The chain links TRBV4-1 to TRBJ2-7, with TRBD2 matching 7 bases. With 3 bases clipped from V and 2 bases from J, the junction kept 13 bases outside the gene matches. The CDR3 runs to 17 residues. Germline CDR1 is MGHRA and CDR2 is YSYEKL. The CDR3 is CASSHRYPGLRTYEQYF. The CDR3 nucleotides are TGCGCCAGCAGCCATCGATATCCGGGACTAAGGACCTACGAGCAGTACTTC.

This rearrangement joins TRBV7-9 to TRBJ2-1, with 7 bases lining up with TRBD2. Trimming at V came to 8 bases and at J to 7 bases, leaving 8 bases not matched to a gene. Germline assignment: CDR1 SEHNR and CDR2 FQNEAQ (reference sequence). The length of the CDR3 is 13 residues. The CDR3 is CASGLAEGNEQFF. DNA for the CDR3: TGTGCCAGCGGGCTAGCGGAGGGGAATGAGCAGTTCTTC.

The chain joins TRBV18 to TRBJ2-5, with a weak D call TRBD1 (5 bases). Germline CDR1 and CDR2: KGHSH and LQKENI. The germline V and J ends were trimmed by 5 bases and 4 bases, with 11 bases remaining between them. The CDR3 loop spans 13 amino acids. This chain's CDR3 is CASSVGQGETQYF. CDR3 DNA: TGTGCCAGCTCAGTTGGCCAGGGAGAGACCCAGTACTTC. The complete variable domain, with remaining parts taken from reference TRBV18 and TRBJ2-5, reads NAGVMQNPRHLVRRRGQEARLRCSPMKGHSHVYWYRQLPEEGLKFMVYLQKENIIDESGMPKERFSAEFPKEGPSILRIQQVVRGDSAAYFCASSVGQGETQYFGPGTRLLVL.

This CDR3 reads CASSNLLAGVGETQYF. The CDR3 DNA sequence: TGTGCCAGCAGCAATCTCCTAGCGGGAGTTGGAGAGACCCAGTACTTC. The chain couples TRBV11-2 to TRBJ2-5; 10 bases fit TRBD2. In germline, CDR1 is SGHAT, CDR2 FQNNGV. Trimming at V came to 5 bases and at J to 4 bases, leaving 10 bases not matched to a gene. The CDR3 spans 16 residues. Full variable domain (remainder filled in from reference TRBV11-2 and TRBJ2-5): EAGVAQSPRYKIIEKRQSVAFWCNPISGHATLYWYQQILGQGPKLLIQFQNNGVVDDSQLPKDRFSAERLKGVDSTLKIQPAKLEDSAVYLCASSNLLAGVGETQYFGPGTRLLVL.

On this clone: An end of the junction differs from the germline gene, which may be a read error. The rearrangement joins TRBV20-1 to TRBJ2-3; tentative D call: TRBD2 (6 bases). Per the germline V gene, CDR1 is DFQATT and CDR2 is SNEGSKA (reference sequence). This CDR3 is built from 10 residues. CDR3 sequence (DNA): TGCAGTGTCAGGAATGGAGCGGGCTACTTT. The encoded protein is CSVRNGAGYF.

CDR3 DNA sequence: TGTGCCAGCAGCGGCGGGACAGACAGTTTCATTAACTATGGCTACACCTTC. Translating gives CASSGGTDSFINYGYTF. The V and J genes are TRBV9 and TRBJ1-2; 7 positions match TRBD1. The ends lost 3 bases at V and 1 base at J; junction bases unmatched: 12. CDR3 length equals 17 residues. Germline loops: CDR1 SGDLS, CDR2 YYNGEE.

The CDR3, as DNA: TGTGCCATCAGTGAGCACCGGGGCCAGGGCACCGGGGAGCTGTTTTTT. Protein: CAISEHRGQGTGELFF. The V call is TRBV10-3, the J call TRBJ2-2; D may be TRBD1 or TRBD2 (5 bases each). Germline V gives CDR1 ENHRY, CDR2 SYGVKD. V was trimmed by 2 bases and J by 4 bases, leaving 14 bases between them. The CDR3 consists of 16 residues.

The gene calls are TRBV7-8 and TRBJ2-2; the D is unclear. This CDR3 is 15 amino acids long. V lost 4 bases to trimming and J lost 5 bases, with 14 bases between them. Germline V CDR1 and CDR2: SGHVS, FQNEAQ. CDR3 residues: CASSSRGPPTGELFF. The CDR3 coding sequence is TGTGCCAGCAGCTCCAGAGGACCTCCGACCGGGGAGCTGTTTTTT. The full variable domain, completed using reference TRBV7-8 and TRBJ2-2, is GAGVSQSPRYKVAKRGQDVALRCDPISGHVSLFWYQQALGQGPEFLTYFQNEAQLDKSGLPSDRFFAERPEGSVSTLKIQRTQQEDSAVYLCASSSRGPPTGELFFGEGSRLTVL.

The J gene is TRBJ1-5, the V gene TRBV10-3; no firm D call. V lost 11 bases and J lost 2, with 16 bases in between. The CDR3 extends over 14 amino acids. Germline V gene data show CDR1 as ENHRY and CDR2 as SYGVKD. The CDR3 is CAVRGPGGNQPQHF. DNA of the CDR3: TGTGCCGTGCGGGGTCCTGGGGGCAATCAGCCCCAGCATTTT.

The CDR3 nucleotides read TGTGCCAGCAGTTTATATCCGACAGGGTGGGGCTACACCTTC. It specifies CASSLYPTGWGYTF. The V call is TRBV28, the J call TRBJ1-2, with 7 nucleotides matching TRBD1. V dropped 1 base and J dropped 8; count of bases not matched to a gene: 7. There are 14 residues in the CDR3. Germline CDR1 is MDHEN and CDR2 is SYDVKM.

As regards this clone: Additional DNA sequences in this sample encode the identical CDR3. V usage is TRBV5-1 and J usage is TRBJ2-1; 11 bases match TRBD1. CDR3 length: 15 amino acids. CDR1 SGHRS and CDR2 YFSETQ come from the germline V gene. Trimming at V came to 4 bases and at J to 2 bases, leaving 2 bases not matched to a gene. The CDR3 here is CASSPGQGAYNEQFF. CDR3 bases: TGCGCCAGCAGCCCGGGACAGGGGGCCTACAATGAGCAGTTCTTC.

This sequence joins TRBV4-1 and TRBJ2-2; tentatively, D is TRBD2 (6 bases). This CDR3 contains 17 residues. Germline assignment: CDR1 MGHRA and CDR2 YSYEKL. The germline V and J ends were trimmed by 0 bases and 5 bases, with 16 bases remaining between them. The CDR3 DNA sequence: TGCGCCAGCAGCCAAGAGAGGGTGACTAGTGGTACCGGGGAGCTGTTTTTT. Encoded protein: CASSQERVTSGTGELFF.

The chain has TRBV10-3 and TRBJ2-1; D is unresolved. The CDR3 runs to 15 residues. The V end was cut by 1 base, the J end by 8 bases, with 15 bases between. CDR1 and CDR2 (germline): ENHRY, SYGVKD. CDR3 in DNA: TGTGCCATCAGTGAGTTAGTAGAGAACTTCGATGAGCAGTTCTTC. Amino acids: CAISELVENFDEQFF.

This chain uses TRBV19 with TRBJ1-2, with 7 bases aligning to TRBD1. V shed 4 bases and J 7 bases; nucleotides not matched to a gene: 6. The CDR3 covers 13 residues. The V gene's germline CDR1 is LNHDA and CDR2 SQIVND (reference sequence). CDR3 sequence (DNA): TGTGCCAGTAGTACCACAGACAGGGTTGGCTACACCTTC. Translating it yields CASSTTDRVGYTF.

The gene calls are TRBV29-1 and TRBJ2-2; a possible D gene is TRBD1 (6 bases). This CDR3 contains 13 residues. V lost 7 bases and J lost 2, with 11 bases in between. CDR1 is SQVTM, CDR2 ANQGSEA, per germline. CDR3 region: CSAYRANTGELFF. In nucleotides, the CDR3 is TGCAGCGCCTACAGGGCAAACACCGGGGAGCTGTTTTTT.

This clone showed up just once. The J gene is TRBJ2-6, the V gene TRBV2, with D possibly being TRBD1 or TRBD2 (5 bases each). The CDR3 is made up of 15 amino acids. From germline, CDR1 is SNHLY and CDR2 FYNNEI. The V end was cut by 5 bases, the J end by 4 bases, with 12 bases between. The CDR3 nucleotides read TGTGCCAGCAGTCTCGAAGGGACGGGGGCCAACGTCCTGACTTTC. This sequence encodes CASSLEGTGANVLTF.

The chain uses TRBV7-9 and TRBJ2-7; the match to TRBD1 covers 9 bases. This CDR3 has 15 amino acids. The germline gives CDR1 SEHNR, CDR2 FQNEAQ (reference sequence). V was clipped by 1 base and J by 3 bases; unmatched bases: 4. The CDR3 bases are TGTGCCAGCAGCTTAGGGGACAGGGTAGTCTACGAGCAGTACTTC. Its protein is CASSLGDRVVYEQYF. Using reference TRBV7-9 and TRBJ2-7 for the parts outside the CDR3, the full variable domain is DTGVSQNPRHKITKRGQNVTFRCDPISEHNRLYWYRQTLGQGPEFLTYFQNEAQLEKSRLLSDRFSAERPKGSFSTLEIQRTEQGDSAMYLCASSLGDRVVYEQYFGPGTRLTVT.

The gene calls are TRBV5-1 and TRBJ2-5, with a weak D call TRBD2 (7 bases). Near its end, the DNA agrees better with TRBJ2-7, so the J call may be wrong. Germline CDR1 reads SGHRS; CDR2 reads YFSETQ. This CDR3 has 15 residues. The CDR3 sequence: CASSAGAIGSYEQYF. CDR3 DNA sequence: TGCGCCAGCAGCGCGGGGGCAATAGGTTCCTACGAGCAGTACTTC.

In this sample, this clone turned up a few times. The gene calls are TRBV5-1 and TRBJ2-7, with D unresolved. Germline V gene lookup returns CDR1 SGHRS and CDR2 YFSETQ. V was cut by 1 base and J by 5 bases, with 7 bases left in between. This CDR3 comprises 12 residues. The CDR3 DNA is TGCGCCAGCAGCTTGCGGTCTAACGAGCAGTACTTC. It yields the protein CASSLRSNEQYF.

Concerning this clone: In the same sample, other DNA sequences code for this CDR3. V is TRBV18 and J is TRBJ1-4; D remains unclear. CDR3 length equals 14 residues. CDR1 is KGHSH, CDR2 LQKENI, per germline. Trimming shortened V by 6 bases and J by 0 bases, and 8 bases separated the two germline ends. The CDR3 is CASSPTATNEKLFF. CDR3 nucleotide sequence: TGTGCCAGCTCCCCTACTGCAACTAATGAAAAACTGTTTTTT.

The CDR3: CASSGGLGSYEQYF. The CDR3 region has the DNA TGTGCCAGCAGCGGAGGACTAGGTTCCTACGAGCAGTACTTC. The V call is TRBV9, the J call TRBJ2-5, with 7 bases fitting TRBD2. The J call may be in error: the DNA end matches TRBJ2-7 better. CDR3 length: 14 amino acids. Germline loops: CDR1 SGDLS, CDR2 YYNGEE.

The CDR3, as DNA: TGTGCCAGCTCACCGAACGTGGGACAGCACCCCACCGACTATGGCTACACCTTC. This gives the protein CASSPNVGQHPTDYGYTF. J is TRBJ1-2 and V is TRBV18, with TRBD1 matching 7 bases. Germline CDR1 is KGHSH and CDR2 is LQKENI. Losses at the gene ends were 3 bases for V and 3 bases for J; bases not matched to a gene: 16. The CDR3 has 18 amino acids.

This chain connects TRBV29-1 to TRBJ2-6, with D possibly TRBD1 on 6 matching bases. V lost 2 bases and J lost 2, with 10 bases in between. The CDR3 runs 15 residues. Per the germline V gene, CDR1 is SQVTM and CDR2 is ANQGSEA. The CDR3 sequence: CSVERRTAGANVLTF. The CDR3 region has the DNA TGCAGCGTTGAACGAAGGACAGCTGGGGCCAACGTCCTGACTTTC.

This chain links TRBV2 with TRBJ1-3; TRBD1 is a possible D gene (5 bases). With 8 bases removed from V and 0 bases from J, the gap between germline ends came to 11 bases. This CDR3 region has 14 residues. CDR1 is SNHLY, CDR2 FYNNEI, per germline. The CDR3 sequence is CASGGGYSGNTIYF. The CDR3 nucleotides read TGTGCCAGCGGGGGGGGATACTCTGGAAACACCATATATTTT.

The rearrangement joins TRBV10-1 to TRBJ2-5; D is uncertain. The CDR3 extends over 13 amino acids. Germline V gene lookup returns CDR1 WNHNN and CDR2 SYGVQD (reference sequence). V dropped 5 bases and J dropped 2 bases, with 9 bases sitting between them. The CDR3: CASSMDGQETQYF. The CDR3 region has the DNA TGCGCCAGCAGTATGGACGGGCAAGAGACCCAGTACTTC.

The rearrangement joins TRBV28 to TRBJ2-1, with TRBD2 matching 11 bases. The CDR3 length is 14 residues. V dropped 5 bases and J dropped 5; count of bases not matched to a gene: 2. Per germline, CDR1 MDHEN and CDR2 SYDVKM. The CDR3 DNA follows: TGTGCCAGCAGTACTAGCGGGAGTAACAATGAGCAGTTCTTC. This gives the protein CASSTSGSNNEQFF. Filled out from reference TRBV28 and TRBJ2-1, the complete variable domain reads DVKVTQSSRYLVKRTGEKVFLECVQDMDHENMFWYRQDPGLGLRLIYFSYDVKMKEKGDIPEGYSVSREKKERFSLILESASTNQTSMYLCASSTSGSNNEQFFGPGTRLTVL.

The gene calls are TRBV6-1 and TRBJ1-5, with no clear D. V was cut by 5 bases and J by 7 bases, with 12 bases left in between. The length of the CDR3 is 13 residues. Per the germline V gene, CDR1 is MNHNS and CDR2 is SASEGT. This CDR3 reads CASSREDGQPQHF. As DNA, the CDR3 is TGTGCCAGCAGTAGGGAGGACGGACAGCCCCAGCATTTT.

This clone was observed once. This chain uses TRBV4-1 with TRBJ2-3, with 9 bases identical to TRBD2. CDR3 length equals 15 residues. Germline V lookup: CDR1 MGHRA, CDR2 YSYEKL. The J segment lost 2 bases and the V segment lost 4 bases, leaving 4 bases of the junction unmatched. The CDR3 bases are TGCGCCAGCAGCCCCCTAGCGGGAACCACAGATACGCAGTATTTT. Translation gives CASSPLAGTTDTQYF.